The clone carrying this TCR beta chain was counted at least ten times. As yet, its antigen is unknown. This sample is part of a study of Graves' ophthalmopathy and Graves' hyperthyroidism. Study results and caveats: Using a 13-signature model, the authors split ophthalmopathy from stable hyperthyroidism, with 85% to 90% sensitivity and roughly 80% specificity.

Looked up from germline, CDR1 is SNHLY and CDR2 is FYNNEI. Trimming cost V 11 bases and J 0 bases; bases outside gene matches: 9. The CDR3 totals 14 residues. TCR beta CDR3 regions were amplified from RNA transcripts. Following a first-round RT-PCR that used HTBI primers, a second-round multiplex PCR was carried out. Via MiXCR, TCRdb re-called the multiplex PCR reads, giving one row per CDR3 protein. This table has over 650,000 distinct CDR3 sequences, about two fifths appearing once. The chain employs TRBV2 and TRBJ2-7; TRBD1 aligns across 8 bases. This TCR derives from an adult man with Graves' ophthalmopathy. Sample: peripheral blood. CDR3 amino acids: CAVSPGTGSYEQYF. In DNA, the CDR3 is TGTGCCGTATCCCCCGGGACAGGCTCCTACGAGCAGTACTTC.